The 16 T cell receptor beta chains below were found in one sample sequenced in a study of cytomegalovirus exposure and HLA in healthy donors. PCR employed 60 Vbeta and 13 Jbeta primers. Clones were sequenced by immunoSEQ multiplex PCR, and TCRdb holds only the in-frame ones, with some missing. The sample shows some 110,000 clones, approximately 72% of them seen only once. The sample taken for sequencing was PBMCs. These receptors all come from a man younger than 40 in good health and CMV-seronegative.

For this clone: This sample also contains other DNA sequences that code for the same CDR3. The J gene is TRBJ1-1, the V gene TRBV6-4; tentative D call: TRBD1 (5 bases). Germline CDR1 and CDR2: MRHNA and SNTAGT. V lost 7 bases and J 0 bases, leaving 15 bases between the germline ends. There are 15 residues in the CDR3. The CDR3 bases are TGTGCCAGCAAAGTCGAAGACAGTATGAACACTGAAGCTTTCTTT. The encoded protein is CASKVEDSMNTEAFF.

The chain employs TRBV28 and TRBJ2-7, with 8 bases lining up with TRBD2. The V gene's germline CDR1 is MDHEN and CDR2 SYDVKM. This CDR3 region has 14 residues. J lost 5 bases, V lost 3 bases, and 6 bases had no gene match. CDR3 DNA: TGTGCCAGCAGTTTTACGGGAGGGCCGGACGAGCAGTACTTC. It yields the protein CASSFTGGPDEQYF.

CDR3 DNA: TGTGCCAGCACCTTACAGGGGGCCATGAACACTGAAGCTTTCTTT. This translates into CASTLQGAMNTEAFF. J is TRBJ1-1 and V is TRBV5-4, with TRBD1 matching 9 bases. V was pared by 6 bases and J by 0 bases, with 6 bases of the junction left unmatched. Germline-derived CDR1 and CDR2 are SGHNT and YYREEE (reference sequence). CDR3 length equals 15 residues.

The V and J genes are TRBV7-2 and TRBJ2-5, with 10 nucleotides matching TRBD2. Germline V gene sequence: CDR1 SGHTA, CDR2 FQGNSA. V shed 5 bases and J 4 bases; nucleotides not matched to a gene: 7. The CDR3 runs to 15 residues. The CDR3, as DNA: TGTGCCAGCAGCCTGATAGCGGGGGGCGGAGAGACCCAGTACTTC. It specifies CASSLIAGGGETQYF.

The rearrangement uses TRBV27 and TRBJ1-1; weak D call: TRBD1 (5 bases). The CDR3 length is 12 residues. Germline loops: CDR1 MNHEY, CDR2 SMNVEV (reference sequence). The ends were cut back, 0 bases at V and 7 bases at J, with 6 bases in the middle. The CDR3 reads CASSLSQGEAFF. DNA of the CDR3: TGTGCCAGCAGTTTATCCCAGGGTGAAGCTTTCTTT.

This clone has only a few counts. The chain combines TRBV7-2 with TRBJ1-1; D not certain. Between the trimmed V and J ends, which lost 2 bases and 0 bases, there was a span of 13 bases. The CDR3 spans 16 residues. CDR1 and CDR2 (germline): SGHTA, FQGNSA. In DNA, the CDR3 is TGTGCCAGCAGCTTACTCGCAGGCGCCATGAACACTGAAGCTTTCTTT. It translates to CASSLLAGAMNTEAFF.

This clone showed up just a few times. CDR3 in DNA: TGTGCCAGCAGGATGGGACTAGCGGGACCAGGCGAGCAGTACTTC. This gives the protein CASRMGLAGPGEQYF. V usage is TRBV6-5 and J usage is TRBJ2-7; 13 bases fit TRBD2. The CDR3 length is 15 residues. V lost 6 bases and J lost 6; bases outside the gene matches: 8. Germline CDR1 reads MNHEY; CDR2 reads SVGAGI.

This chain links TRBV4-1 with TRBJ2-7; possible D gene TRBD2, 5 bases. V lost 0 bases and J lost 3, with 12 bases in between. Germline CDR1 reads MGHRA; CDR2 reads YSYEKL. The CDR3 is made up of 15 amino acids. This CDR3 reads CASSQDGNAIYEQYF. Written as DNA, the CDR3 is TGCGCCAGCAGCCAAGACGGGAACGCCATCTACGAGCAGTACTTC.

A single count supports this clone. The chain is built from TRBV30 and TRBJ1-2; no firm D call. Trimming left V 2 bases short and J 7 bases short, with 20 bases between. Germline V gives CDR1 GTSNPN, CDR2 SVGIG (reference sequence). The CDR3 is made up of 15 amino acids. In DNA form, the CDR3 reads TGTGCCTGGAGTCATAGGGCTGAGCGGCACCCTGGCTACACCTTC. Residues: CAWSHRAERHPGYTF.

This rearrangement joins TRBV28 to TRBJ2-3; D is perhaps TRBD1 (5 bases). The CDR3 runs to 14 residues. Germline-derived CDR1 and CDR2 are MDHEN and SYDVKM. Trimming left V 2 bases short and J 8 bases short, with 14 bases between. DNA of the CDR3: TGTGCCAGCAGTTTAGGTCAGGGCCTTGGTACGCAGTATTTT. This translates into CASSLGQGLGTQYF.

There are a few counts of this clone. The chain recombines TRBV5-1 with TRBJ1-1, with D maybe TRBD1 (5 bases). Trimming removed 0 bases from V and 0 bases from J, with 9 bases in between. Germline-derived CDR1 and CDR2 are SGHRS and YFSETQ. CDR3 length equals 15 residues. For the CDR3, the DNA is TGCGCCAGCAGCTTGGGAAGGGGCATGAACACTGAAGCTTTCTTT. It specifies CASSLGRGMNTEAFF.

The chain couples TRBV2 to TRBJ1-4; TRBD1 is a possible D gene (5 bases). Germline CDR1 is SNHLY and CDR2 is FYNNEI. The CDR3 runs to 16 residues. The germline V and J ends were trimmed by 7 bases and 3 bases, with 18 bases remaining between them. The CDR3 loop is CASKTPLLGANEKLFF. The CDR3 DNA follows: TGTGCCAGCAAGACCCCTCTCTTAGGGGCTAATGAAAAACTGTTTTTT.

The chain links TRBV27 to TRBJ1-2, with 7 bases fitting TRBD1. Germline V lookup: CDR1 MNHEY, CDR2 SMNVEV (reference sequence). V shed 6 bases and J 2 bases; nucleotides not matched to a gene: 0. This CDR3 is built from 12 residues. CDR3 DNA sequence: TGTGCCAGCAGGGGACAGAACTATGGCTACACCTTC. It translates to CASRGQNYGYTF.

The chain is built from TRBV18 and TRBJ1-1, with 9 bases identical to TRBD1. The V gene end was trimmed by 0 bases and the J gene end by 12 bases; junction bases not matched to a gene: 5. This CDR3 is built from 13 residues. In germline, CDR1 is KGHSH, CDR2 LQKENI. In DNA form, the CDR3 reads TGTGCCAGCTCACCACCGGACAGGGGACGTTCTTTCTTT. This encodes CASSPPDRGRSFF.

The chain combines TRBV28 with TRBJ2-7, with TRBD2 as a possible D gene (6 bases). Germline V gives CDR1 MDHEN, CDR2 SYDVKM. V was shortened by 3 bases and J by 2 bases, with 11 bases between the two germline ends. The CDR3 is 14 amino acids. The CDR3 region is CASSFGEVAYEQYF. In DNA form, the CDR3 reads TGTGCCAGCAGTTTTGGGGAGGTAGCCTACGAGCAGTACTTC.

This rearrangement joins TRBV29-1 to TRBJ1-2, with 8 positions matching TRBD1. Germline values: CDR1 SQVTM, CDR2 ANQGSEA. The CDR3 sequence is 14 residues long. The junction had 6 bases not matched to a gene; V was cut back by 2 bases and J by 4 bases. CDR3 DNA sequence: TGCAGCGTTGAACCTAGGACAGGGATCTATGGCTACACCTTC. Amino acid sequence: CSVEPRTGIYGYTF. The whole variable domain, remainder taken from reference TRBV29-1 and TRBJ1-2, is SAVISQKPSRDICQRGTSLTIQCQVDSQVTMMFWYRQQPGQSLTLIATANQGSEATYESGFVIDKFPISRPNLTFSTLTVSNMSPEDSSIYLCSVEPRTGIYGYTFGSGTRLTVV.